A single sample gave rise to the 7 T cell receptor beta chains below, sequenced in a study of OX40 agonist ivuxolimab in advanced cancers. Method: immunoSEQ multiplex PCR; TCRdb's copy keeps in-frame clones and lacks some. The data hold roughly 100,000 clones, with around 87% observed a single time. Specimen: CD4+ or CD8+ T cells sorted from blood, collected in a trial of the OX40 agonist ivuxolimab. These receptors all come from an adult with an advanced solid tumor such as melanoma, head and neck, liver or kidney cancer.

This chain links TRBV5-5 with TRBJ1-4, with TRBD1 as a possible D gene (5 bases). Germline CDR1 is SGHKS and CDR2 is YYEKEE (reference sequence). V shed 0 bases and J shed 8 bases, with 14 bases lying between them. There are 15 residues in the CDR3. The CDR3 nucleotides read TGTGCCAGCAGCTTGGTCCCACAGGCAAGGGAAAAACTGTTTTTT. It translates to CASSLVPQAREKLFF.

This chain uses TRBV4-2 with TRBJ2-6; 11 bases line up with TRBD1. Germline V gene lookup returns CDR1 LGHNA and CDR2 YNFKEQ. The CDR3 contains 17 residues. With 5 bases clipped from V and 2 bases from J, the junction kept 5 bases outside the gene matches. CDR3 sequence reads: CASSSPGQGAGANVLTF. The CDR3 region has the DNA TGTGCCAGCAGCTCCCCGGGACAGGGGGCTGGGGCCAACGTCCTGACTTTC.

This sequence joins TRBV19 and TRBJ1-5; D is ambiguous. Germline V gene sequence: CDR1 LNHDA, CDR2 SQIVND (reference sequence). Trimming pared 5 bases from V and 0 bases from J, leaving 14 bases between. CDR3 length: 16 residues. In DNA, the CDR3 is TGTGCCAGTAGTTGGGCAGAGAAGTATAGCAATCAGCCCCAGCATTTT. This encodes CASSWAEKYSNQPQHF.

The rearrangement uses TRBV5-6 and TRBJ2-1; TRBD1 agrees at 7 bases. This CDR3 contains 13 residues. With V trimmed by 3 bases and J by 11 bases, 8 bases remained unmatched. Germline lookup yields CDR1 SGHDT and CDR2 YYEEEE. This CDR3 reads CASSWRSGGQQFF. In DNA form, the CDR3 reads TGTGCCAGCAGCTGGAGGTCAGGGGGACAGCAGTTCTTC.

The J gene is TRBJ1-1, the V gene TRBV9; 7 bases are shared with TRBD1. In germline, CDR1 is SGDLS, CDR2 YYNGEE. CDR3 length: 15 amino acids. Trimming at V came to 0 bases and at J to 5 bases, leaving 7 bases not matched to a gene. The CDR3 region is CASSVGPQGTTEAFF. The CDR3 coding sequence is TGTGCCAGCAGCGTAGGACCACAGGGGACGACTGAAGCTTTCTTT.

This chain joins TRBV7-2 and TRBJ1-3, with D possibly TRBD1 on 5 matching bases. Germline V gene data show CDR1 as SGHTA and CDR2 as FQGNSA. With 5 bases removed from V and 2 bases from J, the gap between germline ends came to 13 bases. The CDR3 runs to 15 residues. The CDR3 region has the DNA TGTGCCAGCAGCCAGAACAGGAACCCTGGAAACACCATATATTTT. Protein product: CASSQNRNPGNTIYF.

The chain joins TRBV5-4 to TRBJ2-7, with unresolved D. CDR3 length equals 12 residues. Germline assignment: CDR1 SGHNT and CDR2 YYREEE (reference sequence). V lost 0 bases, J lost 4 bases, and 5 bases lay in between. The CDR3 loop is CASSLEGYEQYF. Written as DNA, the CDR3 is TGTGCCAGCAGCTTGGAGGGTTACGAGCAGTACTTC. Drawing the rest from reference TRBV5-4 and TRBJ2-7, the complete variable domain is ETGVTQSPTHLIKTRGQQVTLRCSSQSGHNTVSWYQQALGQGPQFIFQYYREEENGRGNFPPRFSGLQFPNYSSELNVNALELDDSALYLCASSLEGYEQYFGPGTRLTVT.